This TCR beta chain stems from a study of blood T cell repertoires in COVID-19 (dated by TCRdb to the early 2020s). Some background on the complete study: The collaborator samples originated in the United States, Italy and Spain and spanned the acute and convalescent phases of COVID-19. Sample metadata almost always included a de-identified subject ID, COVID-19 status, age in years and sex. The dataset comprised deeply sampled blood TCRbeta repertoires from subjects exposed to, actively infected with, or recovered from COVID-19. Samples were obtained from the ongoing ImmuneRACE study (first 160 participants) and from over 1,000 subjects provided by 6 global collaborators. The material from the prospective study consisted of cDNA or gDNA derived from T cells, B-cell-depleted T cells, or PBMCs. Where available, HLA class I and class II types were taken from metadata supplied by the sample provider and were not determined by assay-based typing. A freely available public database, intended as a resource for researchers studying the immune response to SARS-CoV-2, is where the repertoires were released. The paper as a whole reports these results and caveats: Clinical and demographic metadata were provided uncurated, with the amount varying by source and participant.

Participants in the prospective study were aged roughly 18 to 100 years, lived in approximately 26 United States geographic areas, and enrolled through a virtual design. In the prospective study, participants were assigned to cohorts based on the clinical history participants reported in a screening survey and a study questionnaire. For ImmuneRACE Cohort 3, a participant was defined as recovered based on two consecutive negative NP/OP PCR tests, clearance by a healthcare professional, or resolution of symptoms. Each participant in the prospective study had whole blood, serum and a nasopharyngeal or oropharyngeal swab collected by mobile phlebotomists. Participants in the prospective study had the option to provide additional blood draws and questionnaires over a roughly two-month period. Blood samples from the prospective study were shipped frozen or at room temperature prior to DNA extraction.

The immunoSEQ Assay, a bias-controlled multiplex PCR, was used to amplify TCRbeta CDR3 regions from genomic DNA. The published analysis was carried out like this. The number of nucleated cells in each sample was estimated from the amplification of reference gene primers within the assay. Sequence reads were collapsed and filtered to measure the absolute abundance of every unique TCRbeta CDR3 rearrangement. Productive Simpson clonality was computed per sample as the square root of Simpson's diversity index over productive rearrangements. This is the immuneACCESS table as TCRdb keeps it, with only in-frame sequences that have V and J called. A part of the clones is gone; compared with another copy, unresolved V genes explain less than half, and the rest is unexplained. That table gives V, J and clone size, and the DNA gave D and trimming. In this sample the table shows a few hundred thousand clones, around nine tenths of which occur a single time. The ten most abundant clones make up 1.5% to 2% of the sample.

As concerns this clone: Its specific antigen is unknown. No per-base quality is available; no much larger clone lies one base away.

There are 17 amino acids in the CDR3, from cysteine to phenylalanine inclusive. Here the CDR3 DNA is all that survives: 51 bases in frame from base 1. The V end gives up 3 bases and the J end 6 bases, leaving 15 bases in the junction not matched to a gene. The CDR1 and CDR2 encoded by the germline V gene are MGHRA and YSYEKL. Recombination connected TRBV4-1 to TRBJ1-2; 8 bases in between match TRBD1. The TCR sequence derives from a woman under 40 who had recovered from COVID-19. Sequences were obtained from PBMCs or T cells enriched from blood (not recorded which). The nucleotide sequence reads as follows: TGCGCCAGCAGCCATTCCCAGGGGGCAAGGGGAGGCAATGGCTACACCTTC. Its translation is CASSHSQGARGGNGYTF.